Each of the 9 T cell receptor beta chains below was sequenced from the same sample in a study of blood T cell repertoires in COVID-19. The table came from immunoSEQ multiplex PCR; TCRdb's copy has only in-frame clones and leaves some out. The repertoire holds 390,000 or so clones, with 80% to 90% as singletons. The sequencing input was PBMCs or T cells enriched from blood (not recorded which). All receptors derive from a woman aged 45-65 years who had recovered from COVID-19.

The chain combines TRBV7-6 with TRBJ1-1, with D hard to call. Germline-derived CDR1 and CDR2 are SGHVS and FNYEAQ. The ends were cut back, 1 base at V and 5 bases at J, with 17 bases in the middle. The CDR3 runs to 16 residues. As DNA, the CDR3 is TGTGCCAGCAGCTTAGGAAGTCTCGTGGGAGGGACTGAAGCTTTCTTT. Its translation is CASSLGSLVGGTEAFF. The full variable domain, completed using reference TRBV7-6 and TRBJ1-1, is GAGVSQSPRYKVTKRGQDVALRCDPISGHVSLYWYRQALGQGPEFLTYFNYEAQQDKSGLPNDRFSAERPEGSISTLTIQRTEQRDSAMYRCASSLGSLVGGTEAFFGQGTRLTVV.

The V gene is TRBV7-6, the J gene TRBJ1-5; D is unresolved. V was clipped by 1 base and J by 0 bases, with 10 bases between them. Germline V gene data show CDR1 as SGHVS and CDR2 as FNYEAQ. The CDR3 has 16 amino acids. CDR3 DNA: TGTGCCAGCAGCTTAGAGGCGGCAAATAGCAATCAGCCCCAGCATTTT. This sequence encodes CASSLEAANSNQPQHF.

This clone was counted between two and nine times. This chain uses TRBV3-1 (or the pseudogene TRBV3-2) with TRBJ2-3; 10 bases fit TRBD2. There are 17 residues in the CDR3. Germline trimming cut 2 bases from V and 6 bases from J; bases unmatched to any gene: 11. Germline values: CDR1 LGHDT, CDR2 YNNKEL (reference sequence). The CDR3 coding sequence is TGTGCCAGCAGCCAACCTCGGGGTAGCGGGGGGACGGATACGCAGTATTTT. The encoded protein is CASSQPRGSGGTDTQYF.

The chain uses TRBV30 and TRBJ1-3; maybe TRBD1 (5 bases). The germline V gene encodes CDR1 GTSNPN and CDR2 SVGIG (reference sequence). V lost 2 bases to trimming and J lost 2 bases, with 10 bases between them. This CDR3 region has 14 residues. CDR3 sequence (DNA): TGTGCCTGGAGTTCAGGGAAAGCTGGAAACACCATATATTTT. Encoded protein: CAWSSGKAGNTIYF.

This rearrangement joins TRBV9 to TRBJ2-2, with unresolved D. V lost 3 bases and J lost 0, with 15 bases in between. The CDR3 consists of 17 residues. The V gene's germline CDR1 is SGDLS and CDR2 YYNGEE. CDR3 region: CASSAPERTPNTGELFF. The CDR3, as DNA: TGTGCCAGCAGCGCCCCTGAGAGAACCCCGAACACCGGGGAGCTGTTTTTT.

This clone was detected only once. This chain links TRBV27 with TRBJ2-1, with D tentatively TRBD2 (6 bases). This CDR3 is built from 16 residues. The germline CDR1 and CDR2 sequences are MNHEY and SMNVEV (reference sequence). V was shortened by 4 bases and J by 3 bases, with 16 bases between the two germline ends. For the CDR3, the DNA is TGTGCCAGCAGTTACCGGAGCCGGAGGGTCTACAATGAGCAGTTCTTC. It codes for CASSYRSRRVYNEQFF.

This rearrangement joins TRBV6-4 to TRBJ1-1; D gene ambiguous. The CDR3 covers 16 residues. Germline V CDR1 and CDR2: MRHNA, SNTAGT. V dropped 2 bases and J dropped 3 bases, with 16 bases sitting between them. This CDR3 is CASSDLESWGDTEAFF. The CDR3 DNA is TGTGCCAGCAGTGACCTAGAAAGTTGGGGAGACACTGAAGCTTTCTTT.

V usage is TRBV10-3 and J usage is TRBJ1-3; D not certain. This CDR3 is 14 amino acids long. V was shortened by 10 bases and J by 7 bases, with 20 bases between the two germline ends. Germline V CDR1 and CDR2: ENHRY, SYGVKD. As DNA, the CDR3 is TGTGCCACCATGATCACATTCCTGCGGAACACCATATATTTT. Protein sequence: CATMITFLRNTIYF.

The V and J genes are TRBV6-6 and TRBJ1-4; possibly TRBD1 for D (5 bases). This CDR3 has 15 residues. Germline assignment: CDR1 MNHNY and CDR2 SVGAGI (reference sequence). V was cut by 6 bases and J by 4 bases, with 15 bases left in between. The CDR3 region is CASRSQGGGNEKLFF. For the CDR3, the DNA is TGTGCCAGCAGATCGCAGGGCGGTGGTAATGAAAAACTGTTTTTT.